The T cell receptor (beta chain) described here comes from a study of graft-versus-host responses after intestinal transplantation. For the study at large: Transplant recipients had multivisceral, liver-intestinal, or isolated intestinal grafts. After anti-thymocyte globulin induction, recipients took tacrolimus and steroids for roughly three years.

Germline V gene lookup returns CDR1 MDHEN and CDR2 SYDVKM. V lost 2 bases, J lost 1 base, and 5 bases stayed unmatched. The CDR3 is 16 residues long. Sequenced by immunoSEQ multiplex PCR; TCRdb stores in-frame clones only, minus some. The table includes 85,000 to 90,000 clones, 92% detected once. As to this clone: Antigen: not known.

Study observations and caveats: Allograft clonal ratios (graft-versus-host to host-versus-graft) were high in patients who had graft-donor T cell macrochimerism.

This rearrangement joins TRBV28 to TRBJ2-1, with TRBD2 identical over 7 bases. Sequenced material: unstimulated CD4+ T cells sorted from spleen or lymph node cells, taken before intestinal transplant. The source of this sequence is a human donor who received an intestinal transplant. CDR3 sequence: CASSLGTGGSYNEQFF. In DNA form, the CDR3 reads TGTGCCAGCAGTTTAGGAACGGGAGGATCCTACAATGAGCAGTTCTTC.